This record looks at one T cell receptor beta chain sequence and its context. The CDR3 contains 16 residues. Unmatched junction bases numbered 8, after V lost 0 bases and J lost 6 bases. Germline V lookup: CDR1 LGHDT, CDR2 YNNKEL (reference sequence). Generated by immunoSEQ multiplex PCR, the TCRdb table keeps only in-frame clones and is missing some. The sample carries under 170,000 clones, 84% recorded once. This sample stems from a study of blood T cell repertoires in COVID-19. Study in general: PBMCs, B-cell-depleted T cells, or T cells were the source of the cDNA or gDNA that made up the material.

The chain recombines TRBV3-1 (or the pseudogene TRBV3-2) with TRBJ2-1, with TRBD1 identical over 7 bases. The receptor was derived from a man between 65 and 85 years old with acute or convalescent COVID-19. Material: peripheral blood. CDR3 nucleotide sequence: TGTGCCAGCAGCCAAGACCGCCGGGCAGGGGGCAATGAGCAGTTCTTC. Its protein product is CASSQDRRAGGNEQFF.